This TCR beta chain was captured in a study of cytomegalovirus exposure and HLA in healthy donors. Study-wide results and caveats: In a later analysis, HLA-C alleles had the fewest associated TCRs, DRB1 alleles the most. Indistinguishability led to the exclusion of some V segments, TRBV6-2 and TRBV6-3 included.

The CDR3 length is 14 residues. Trimming stripped 10 bases from V and 2 bases from J, with 18 bases between. Germline CDR1 MNHEY, CDR2 SVGAGI. Each donor was healthy, and each was a bone marrow donor. The PCR was carried out with 60 Vbeta primers and 13 Jbeta primers. Original methodology: About 11 million of about 88 million unique TCR beta chains were shared, per a later count. The assay was immunoSEQ multiplex PCR, and TCRdb's table has in-frame clones only and misses some. D and trimming were read from the DNA, whereas the V and J calls and clone size are those reported in that table. The repertoire has about 110,000 clones, 75% to 85% of them found once; the top ten carry 2.5% to 3.5%. With regard to this clone: No antigen is known for it.

This sequence originates from a young woman in good health and CMV-seropositive. Material for sequencing was PBMCs. The rearrangement joins TRBV6-5 to TRBJ2-7, with D possibly being TRBD1 (6 bases). CDR3 coding DNA: TGTGCCAACACCCCCCCGGGACATGCCTACGAGCAGTACTTC. Translating it yields CANTPPGHAYEQYF.